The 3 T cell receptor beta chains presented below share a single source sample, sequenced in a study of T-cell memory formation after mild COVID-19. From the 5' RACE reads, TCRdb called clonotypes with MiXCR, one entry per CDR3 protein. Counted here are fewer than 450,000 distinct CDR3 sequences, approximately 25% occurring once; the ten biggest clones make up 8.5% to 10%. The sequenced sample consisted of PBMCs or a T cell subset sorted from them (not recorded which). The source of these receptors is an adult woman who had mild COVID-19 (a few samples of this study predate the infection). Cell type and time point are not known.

The CDR3 DNA reads as TGTGCCAGCCGCGCGGGAGTGAAAAACATTCAGTACTTC. Translating it yields CASRAGVKNIQYF. The chain is built from TRBV6-2 or TRBV6-3 and TRBJ2-4, with TRBD2 matching over 7 bases. The CDR3 has 13 residues. Trimming cost V 8 bases and J 4 bases; bases outside gene matches: 5. Germline CDR1 reads MNHEY; CDR2 reads SVGEGT.

The CDR3 sequence is CASSQRDRAYEQYF. Here the CDR3 DNA reads TGTGCCAGCAGTCAGAGGGACAGGGCCTACGAGCAGTACTTC. This chain links TRBV6-5 with TRBJ2-7; 9 nucleotides align to TRBD1. Trimming cost V 5 bases and J 2 bases; bases outside gene matches: 4. Germline loops: CDR1 MNHEY, CDR2 SVGAGI. This CDR3 region has 14 residues.

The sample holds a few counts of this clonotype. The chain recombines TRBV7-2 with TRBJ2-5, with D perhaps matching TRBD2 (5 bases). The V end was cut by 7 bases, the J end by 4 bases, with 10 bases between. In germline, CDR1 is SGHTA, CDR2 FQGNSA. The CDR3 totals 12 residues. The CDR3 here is CASTGLTETQYF. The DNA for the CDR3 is TGTGCCAGCACCGGACTGACAGAGACCCAGTACTTC.